This is a list of T cell receptor beta chains from one sample in a study of T cells in Graves' hyperthyroidism and ophthalmopathy. Via MiXCR, TCRdb re-called the multiplex PCR reads, giving one row per CDR3 protein. The table includes hundreds of thousands of distinct CDR3 sequences, roughly 40% detected once. Sequenced sample: blood. The receptors here all came from a young man with Graves' hyperthyroidism. The CDR3 runs from the conserved cysteine through the conserved F or W. A D gene is named only where the DNA matches it firmly. Expanded clones are given a class, and other clones once, few, many or no size at all.

J gene: TRBJ2-2; clone size: NA; D gene: NA; V gene: TRBV7-3; CDR3 protein: CASSVHHRDAGELFF; CDR3 DNA: TGTGCCAGCAGCGTTCACCATCGGGACGCCGGGGAGCTGTTTTTT
J gene: TRBJ1-2; clone size: NA; D gene: TRBD1; V gene: TRBV6-6; CDR3 protein: CASRFGQGYGYTF; CDR3 DNA: TGTGCCAGCAGATTTGGACAGGGCTATGGCTACACCTTC
J gene: TRBJ2-7; clone size: NA; D gene: TRBD2; V gene: TRBV20-1; CDR3 protein: CSAKNWVAGGSYEQYF; CDR3 DNA: TGCAGTGCTAAGAATTGGGTAGCGGGCGGCTCCTACGAGCAGTACTTC
J gene: TRBJ1-5; clone size: few; D gene: TRBD1; V gene: TRBV5-1; CDR3 protein: CASSPTPQGFSNQPQHF; CDR3 DNA: TGCGCCAGCAGCCCCACTCCACAGGGGTTTAGCAATCAGCCCCAGCATTTT
J gene: TRBJ2-7; clone size: many; D gene: NA; V gene: TRBV7-9; CDR3 protein: CASSLGPHEQYF; CDR3 DNA: TGTGCCAGCAGCTTAGGCCCGCACGAGCAGTACTTC
J gene: TRBJ1-5; clone size: NA; D gene: NA; V gene: TRBV4-1; CDR3 protein: CASSQVSGEYSNQPQHF; CDR3 DNA: TGCGCCAGCAGCCAAGTCAGCGGCGAGTATAGCAATCAGCCCCAGCATTTT
J gene: TRBJ2-7; clone size: many; D gene: NA; V gene: TRBV20-1; CDR3 protein: CSAPRAGGYEQYF; CDR3 DNA: TGCAGTGCCCCCCGGGCGGGCGGCTACGAGCAGTACTTC
J gene: TRBJ2-1; clone size: NA; D gene: NA; V gene: TRBV5-1; CDR3 protein: CASSWWTGEQFF; CDR3 DNA: TGCGCCAGCAGCTGGTGGACGGGCGAGCAGTTCTTC
J gene: TRBJ2-6; clone size: many; D gene: NA; V gene: TRBV7-9; CDR3 protein: CASSLAGKSSGANVLTF; CDR3 DNA: TGTGCCAGCAGCTTGGCGGGGAAGAGCTCTGGGGCCAACGTCCTGACTTTC
J gene: TRBJ2-7; clone size: NA; D gene: NA; V gene: TRBV29-1; CDR3 protein: CSVEGYGASSSYEQYF; CDR3 DNA: TGCAGCGTTGAAGGTTACGGGGCTTCTAGCTCCTACGAGCAGTACTTC
J gene: TRBJ2-3; clone size: NA; D gene: NA; V gene: TRBV7-3; CDR3 protein: CASSLQGIDTQYF; CDR3 DNA: TGTGCCAGCAGCTTGCAGGGAATAGATACGCAGTATTTT
J gene: TRBJ2-3; clone size: few; D gene: TRBD2; V gene: TRBV6-5; CDR3 protein: CASRLGGSAGTDTQYF; CDR3 DNA: TGTGCCAGCAGACTTGGCGGGAGCGCTGGCACAGATACGCAGTATTTT
J gene: TRBJ2-2; clone size: once; D gene: NA; V gene: TRBV20-1; CDR3 protein: CSASVTRSIGELFF; CDR3 DNA: TGCAGTGCTAGTGTTACTAGGAGCATCGGGGAGCTGTTTTTT
J gene: TRBJ1-4; clone size: NA; D gene: NA; V gene: TRBV13; CDR3 protein: CASSLEDNEKLFF; CDR3 DNA: TGTGCCAGCAGCTTAGAGGATAATGAAAAACTGTTTTTT
J gene: TRBJ1-2; clone size: many; D gene: NA; V gene: TRBV7-8; CDR3 protein: CASSLRGGESGYTF; CDR3 DNA: TGTGCCAGCAGCTTACGGGGAGGGGAAAGTGGCTACACCTTC
J gene: TRBJ1-4; clone size: NA; D gene: NA; V gene: TRBV10-3; CDR3 protein: CASSYSSQGNEKLFF; CDR3 DNA: TGTGCCAGCAGTTACTCTTCCCAGGGTAATGAAAAACTGTTTTTT
J gene: TRBJ2-2; clone size: NA; D gene: TRBD2; V gene: TRBV7-4; CDR3 protein: CASNLAGDVGKLFF; CDR3 DNA: TGTGCCAGCAACCTAGCGGGAGATGTCGGGAAGCTGTTTTTT
J gene: TRBJ2-7; clone size: many; D gene: TRBD2; V gene: TRBV10-3; CDR3 protein: CAISEFLAGEREQYF; CDR3 DNA: TGTGCCATCAGTGAGTTTCTAGCGGGAGAACGTGAGCAGTACTTC
J gene: TRBJ1-6; clone size: NA; D gene: TRBD1; V gene: TRBV7-3; CDR3 protein: CASSLVLGTGGNSPLHF; CDR3 DNA: TGTGCCAGCAGCTTAGTACTCGGGACAGGAGGTAACTCACCCCTCCACTTT
J gene: TRBJ2-7; clone size: few; D gene: TRBD1; V gene: TRBV27; CDR3 protein: CASSFGQANEQYF; CDR3 DNA: TGTGCCAGCAGTTTCGGACAGGCCAACGAGCAGTACTTC
J gene: TRBJ2-7; clone size: NA; D gene: NA; V gene: TRBV7-9; CDR3 protein: CASSKGPEDEQYF; CDR3 DNA: TGTGCCAGCAGCAAAGGTCCCGAGGACGAGCAGTACTTC
J gene: TRBJ1-5; clone size: NA; D gene: NA; V gene: TRBV15; CDR3 protein: CATSRDWTDQPQHF; CDR3 DNA: TGTGCCACCAGCAGAGATTGGACGGATCAGCCCCAGCATTTT
J gene: TRBJ1-2; clone size: NA; D gene: NA; V gene: TRBV20-1; CDR3 protein: CSATRPRDYGYTF; CDR3 DNA: TGCAGTGCAACCCGGCCTCGCGACTATGGCTACACCTTC
J gene: TRBJ1-4; clone size: NA; D gene: NA; V gene: TRBV7-9; CDR3 protein: CASSLHLGATNEKLFF; CDR3 DNA: TGTGCCAGCAGCCTCCACCTGGGAGCAACTAATGAAAAACTGTTTTTT
J gene: TRBJ2-7; clone size: few; D gene: NA; V gene: TRBV13; CDR3 protein: CASSLRTDIYEQYF; CDR3 DNA: TGTGCCAGCAGCTTACGGACGGATATCTACGAGCAGTACTTC
J gene: TRBJ1-6; clone size: NA; D gene: TRBD1; V gene: TRBV19; CDR3 protein: CASSLAGQGPTYNSPLHF; CDR3 DNA: TGTGCCAGCAGTTTAGCCGGACAGGGCCCTACCTATAATTCACCCCTCCACTTT
J gene: TRBJ2-7; clone size: many; D gene: TRBD1; V gene: TRBV29-1; CDR3 protein: CSVRTGVYEQYF; CDR3 DNA: TGCAGCGTACGGACAGGGGTCTACGAGCAGTACTTC
J gene: TRBJ1-1; clone size: NA; D gene: NA; V gene: TRBV7-2; CDR3 protein: CASSLIGGGPTFF; CDR3 DNA: TGTGCCAGCAGCTTAATCGGAGGAGGGCCGACTTTCTTT
J gene: TRBJ1-5; clone size: NA; D gene: NA; V gene: TRBV10-3; CDR3 protein: CASGQGPALGQPQHF; CDR3 DNA: TGTGCCAGCGGTCAGGGGCCGGCCCTAGGTCAGCCCCAGCATTTT
J gene: TRBJ1-5; clone size: NA; D gene: TRBD1; V gene: TRBV4-1; CDR3 protein: CASSQGTGGLGNQPQHF; CDR3 DNA: TGCGCCAGCAGCCAAGGGACAGGGGGCTTGGGCAATCAGCCCCAGCATTTT
J gene: TRBJ2-7; clone size: few; D gene: TRBD1; V gene: TRBV5-4; CDR3 protein: CASSIPGQALYEQYF; CDR3 DNA: TGTGCCAGCAGCATACCGGGACAGGCCCTCTACGAGCAGTACTTC
J gene: TRBJ1-5; clone size: NA; D gene: NA; V gene: TRBV7-8; CDR3 protein: CASSLNSHSNQPQHF; CDR3 DNA: TGCGCCAGCAGCCTCAATTCCCATAGCAATCAGCCCCAGCATTTT
J gene: TRBJ2-7; clone size: NA; D gene: TRBD1; V gene: TRBV7-9; CDR3 protein: CASSLGLNRGYEQYF; CDR3 DNA: TGTGCCAGCAGCTTAGGTCTTAACAGGGGCTACGAGCAGTACTTC
J gene: TRBJ2-2; clone size: NA; D gene: NA; V gene: TRBV9; CDR3 protein: CASSSLASNTGELFF; CDR3 DNA: TGTGCCAGCAGTTCGCTAGCGTCGAACACCGGGGAGCTGTTTTTT
J gene: TRBJ1-5; clone size: many; D gene: TRBD1; V gene: TRBV19; CDR3 protein: CASSDRVEKPQHF; CDR3 DNA: TGTGCCAGTAGCGACAGGGTCGAGAAGCCCCAGCATTTT
J gene: TRBJ2-6; clone size: NA; D gene: TRBD1; V gene: TRBV7-8; CDR3 protein: CASSPRDRDSGANVLTF; CDR3 DNA: TGTGCCAGCAGCCCCCGGGACAGGGACTCTGGGGCCAACGTCCTGACTTTC
J gene: TRBJ1-5; clone size: few; D gene: TRBD1; V gene: TRBV5-1; CDR3 protein: CASSLGDRIGNQPQHF; CDR3 DNA: TGCGCCAGCAGCTTGGGGGACAGGATTGGCAATCAGCCCCAGCATTTT
J gene: TRBJ2-7; clone size: NA; D gene: TRBD1; V gene: TRBV20-1; CDR3 protein: CSAVRDRVFYEQYF; CDR3 DNA: TGCAGTGCCGTCCGGGACAGGGTATTCTACGAGCAGTACTTC
J gene: TRBJ2-2; clone size: NA; D gene: TRBD2; V gene: TRBV29-1; CDR3 protein: CSVGGGTSGGELFF; CDR3 DNA: TGCAGCGTTGGGGGGGGTACTAGCGGCGGGGAGCTGTTTTTT
J gene: TRBJ2-7; clone size: NA; D gene: NA; V gene: TRBV12-3/TRBV12-4; CDR3 protein: CASSLRRVSYEQYF; CDR3 DNA: TGTGCCAGCAGTTTACGCAGGGTCTCCTACGAGCAGTACTTC
J gene: TRBJ1-1; clone size: NA; D gene: NA; V gene: TRBV14; CDR3 protein: CASSQGPGNLGTEAFF; CDR3 DNA: TGTGCCAGCAGCCAAGGACCGGGCAACTTGGGCACTGAAGCTTTCTTT
J gene: TRBJ2-7; clone size: few; D gene: TRBD1; V gene: TRBV14; CDR3 protein: CASSRQGWEQYF; CDR3 DNA: TGTGCCAGCAGCCGACAGGGGTGGGAGCAGTACTTC
J gene: TRBJ2-5; clone size: few; D gene: NA; V gene: TRBV4-1; CDR3 protein: CASSQGTNGETQYF; CDR3 DNA: TGCGCCAGCAGCCAAGGGACTAACGGAGAGACCCAGTACTTC
J gene: TRBJ1-2; clone size: NA; D gene: NA; V gene: TRBV9; CDR3 protein: CASSAENRADYGYTF; CDR3 DNA: TGTGCCAGCAGCGCCGAAAACCGGGCTGATTATGGCTACACCTTC
J gene: TRBJ2-7; clone size: NA; D gene: NA; V gene: TRBV7-9; CDR3 protein: CASSFSTPNPQQDF; CDR3 DNA: TGTGCCAGCAGCTTCAGTACACCCAATCCCCAGCAAGACTTC
J gene: TRBJ2-5; clone size: NA; D gene: TRBD2; V gene: TRBV7-2; CDR3 protein: CASSQDWSGREETQYF; CDR3 DNA: TGTGCCAGCAGCCAAGATTGGAGCGGGAGAGAAGAGACCCAGTACTTC
J gene: TRBJ1-2; clone size: many; D gene: NA; V gene: TRBV7-2; CDR3 protein: CASSLGEPYGYTF; CDR3 DNA: TGTGCCAGCAGCTTGGGGGAGCCCTATGGCTACACCTTC
J gene: TRBJ2-7; clone size: NA; D gene: NA; V gene: TRBV4-1; CDR3 protein: CASSQDGLKQYF; CDR3 DNA: TGCGCCAGCAGCCAAGATGGATTAAAGCAGTACTTC
J gene: TRBJ1-1; clone size: NA; D gene: NA; V gene: TRBV20-1; CDR3 protein: CSAQGGKNTEAFF; CDR3 DNA: TGCAGTGCTCAAGGTGGGAAGAACACTGAAGCTTTCTTT
J gene: TRBJ2-7; clone size: NA; D gene: TRBD1; V gene: TRBV12-3/TRBV12-4; CDR3 protein: CASSLKYRDSTEQYF; CDR3 DNA: TGTGCCAGCAGTCTCAAATATAGGGACAGCACCGAGCAGTACTTC